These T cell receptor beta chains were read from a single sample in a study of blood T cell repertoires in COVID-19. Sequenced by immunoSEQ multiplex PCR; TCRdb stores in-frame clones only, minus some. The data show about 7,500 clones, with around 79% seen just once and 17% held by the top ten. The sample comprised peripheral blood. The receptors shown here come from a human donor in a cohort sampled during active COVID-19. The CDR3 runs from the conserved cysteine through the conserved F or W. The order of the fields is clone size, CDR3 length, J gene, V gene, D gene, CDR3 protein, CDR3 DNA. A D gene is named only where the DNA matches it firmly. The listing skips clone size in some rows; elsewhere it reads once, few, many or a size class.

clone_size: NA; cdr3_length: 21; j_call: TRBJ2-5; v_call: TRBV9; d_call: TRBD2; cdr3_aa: CASSGGLAGVRGYDVRETQYF; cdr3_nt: TGTGCCAGCAGCGGGGGACTAGCGGGAGTTAGGGGCTACGACGTCCGGGAGACCCAGTACTTC
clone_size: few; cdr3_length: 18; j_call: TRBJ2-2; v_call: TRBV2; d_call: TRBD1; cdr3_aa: CASTIGTGGFADTGELFF; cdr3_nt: TGTGCCAGCACTATCGGGACAGGGGGCTTCGCAGACACCGGGGAGCTGTTTTTT
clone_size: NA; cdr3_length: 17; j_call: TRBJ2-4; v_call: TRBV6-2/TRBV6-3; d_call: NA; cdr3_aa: CASSYSDTSLAKNIQYF; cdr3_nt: TGTGCCAGCAGTTACTCCGACACCTCGCTAGCCAAAAACATTCAGTACTTC
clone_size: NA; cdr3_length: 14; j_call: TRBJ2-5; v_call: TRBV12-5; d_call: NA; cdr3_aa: CASGSNQGVATQYF; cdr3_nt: TGTGCTAGTGGTTCTAATCAGGGTGTCGCGACCCAGTACTTC
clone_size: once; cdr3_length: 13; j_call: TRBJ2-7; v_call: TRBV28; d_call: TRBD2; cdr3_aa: CASSLAGGHEQYF; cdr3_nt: TGTGCCAGCAGTTTGGCGGGAGGGCACGAGCAGTACTTC
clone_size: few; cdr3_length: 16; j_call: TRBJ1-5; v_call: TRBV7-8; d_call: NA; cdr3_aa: CASSFGGDLRVQPQHF; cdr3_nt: TGTGCCAGCAGCTTCGGGGGGGATTTGCGTGTGCAGCCCCAGCATTTT
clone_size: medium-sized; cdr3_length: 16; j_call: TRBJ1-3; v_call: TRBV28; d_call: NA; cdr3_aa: CASSFGESSSGNTIYF; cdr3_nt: TGTGCCAGCAGTTTCGGAGAGAGTAGCTCTGGAAACACCATATATTTT
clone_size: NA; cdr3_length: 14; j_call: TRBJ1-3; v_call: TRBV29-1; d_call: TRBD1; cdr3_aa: CSVTGQGKGNTIYF; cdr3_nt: TGCAGCGTGACCGGACAGGGTAAAGGAAACACCATATATTTT
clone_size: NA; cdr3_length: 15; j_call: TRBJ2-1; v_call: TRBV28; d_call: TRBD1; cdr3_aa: CASSLPGGLGNEQFF; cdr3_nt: TGTGCCAGCAGCCTTCCAGGGGGCCTCGGCAATGAGCAGTTCTTC
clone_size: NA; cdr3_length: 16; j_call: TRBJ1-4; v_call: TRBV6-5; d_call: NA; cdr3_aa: CASSYEGGRGYEKLFF; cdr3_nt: TGTGCCAGCAGTTACGAGGGTGGCAGGGGATATGAAAAACTGTTTTTT
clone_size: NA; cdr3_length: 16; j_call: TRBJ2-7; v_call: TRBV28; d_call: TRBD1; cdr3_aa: CASSKELWDRVSEQYF; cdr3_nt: TGTGCCAGCAGCAAAGAGTTATGGGACAGGGTGTCCGAGCAGTACTTC
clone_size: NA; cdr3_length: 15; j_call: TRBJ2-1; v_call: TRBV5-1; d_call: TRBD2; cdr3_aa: CASGSGRASYNEQFF; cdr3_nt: TGCGCCAGCGGGAGCGGGAGGGCCTCCTACAATGAGCAGTTCTTC
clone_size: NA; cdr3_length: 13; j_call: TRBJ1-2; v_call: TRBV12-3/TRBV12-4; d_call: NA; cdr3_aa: CASIVAGAGGYTF; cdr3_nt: TGTGCCAGCATTGTTGCGGGGGCGGGAGGCTACACCTTC
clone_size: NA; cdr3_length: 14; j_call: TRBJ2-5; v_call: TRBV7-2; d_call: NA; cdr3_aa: CASSSRQYQETQYF; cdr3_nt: TGTGCCAGCAGTTCCCGACAGTACCAAGAGACCCAGTACTTC
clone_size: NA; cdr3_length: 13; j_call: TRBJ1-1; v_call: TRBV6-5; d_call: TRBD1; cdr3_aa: CASSPGDRSVAFF; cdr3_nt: TGTGCCAGCAGTCCGGGGGACAGAAGCGTAGCTTTCTTT
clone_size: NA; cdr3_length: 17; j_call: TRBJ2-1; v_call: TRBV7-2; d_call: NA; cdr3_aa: CASSHAEDRAYYNEQFF; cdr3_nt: TGTGCCAGCAGCCACGCGGAAGATAGAGCATATTACAATGAGCAGTTCTTC
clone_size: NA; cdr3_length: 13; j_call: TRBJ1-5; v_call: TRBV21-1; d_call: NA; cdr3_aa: CASSARSEQPQHF; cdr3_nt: TGTGCCAGCAGCGCCCGATCGGAGCAGCCCCAGCATTTT
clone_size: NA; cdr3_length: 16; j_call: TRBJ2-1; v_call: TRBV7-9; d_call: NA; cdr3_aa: CASSYVTTSVGGEQFF; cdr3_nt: TGTGCCAGCAGCTATGTGACTACCTCCGTAGGGGGTGAGCAGTTCTTC
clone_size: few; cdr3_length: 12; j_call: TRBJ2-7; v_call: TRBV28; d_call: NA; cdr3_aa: CASSELGGEQYF; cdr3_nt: TGTGCCAGCAGTGAACTGGGGGGCGAGCAGTACTTC
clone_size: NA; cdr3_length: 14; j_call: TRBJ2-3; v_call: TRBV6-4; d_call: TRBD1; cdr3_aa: CASSATGGTDTQYF; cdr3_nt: TGTGCCAGCAGTGCGACAGGGGGCACAGATACGCAGTATTTT
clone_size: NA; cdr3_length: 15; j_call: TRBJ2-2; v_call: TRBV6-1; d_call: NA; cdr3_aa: CASSEGGSNTGELFF; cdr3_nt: TGTGCCAGCAGTGAGGGCGGGTCGAACACCGGGGAGCTGTTTTTT
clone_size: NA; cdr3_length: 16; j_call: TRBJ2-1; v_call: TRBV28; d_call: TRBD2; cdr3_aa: CASSSPIASGRNEQFF; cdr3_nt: TGTGCCAGCAGTTCCCCGATCGCGAGCGGGAGGAATGAGCAGTTCTTC
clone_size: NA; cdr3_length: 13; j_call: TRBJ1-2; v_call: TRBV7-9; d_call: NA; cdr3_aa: CASSFGWREGYTF; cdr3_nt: TGTGCCAGCAGCTTTGGCTGGCGGGAGGGCTACACCTTC
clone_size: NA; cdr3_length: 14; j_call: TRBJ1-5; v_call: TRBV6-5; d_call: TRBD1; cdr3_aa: CASSLTGSHQPQHF; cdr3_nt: TGTGCCAGCAGTTTGACAGGGAGTCATCAGCCCCAGCATTTT
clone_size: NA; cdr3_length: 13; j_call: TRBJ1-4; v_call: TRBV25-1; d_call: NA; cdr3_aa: CASSEVLNEKLFF; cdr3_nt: TGTGCCAGCAGTGAAGTGCTAAATGAAAAACTGTTTTTT
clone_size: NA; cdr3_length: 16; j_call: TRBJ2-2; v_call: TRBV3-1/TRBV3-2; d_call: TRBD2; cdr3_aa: CASNNLLAGNTGELFF; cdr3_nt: TGTGCCAGCAACAATTTACTAGCGGGGAACACCGGGGAGCTGTTTTTT
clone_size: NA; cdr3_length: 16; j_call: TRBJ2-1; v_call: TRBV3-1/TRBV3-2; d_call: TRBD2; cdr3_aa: CASSQIAGGPLDEQFF; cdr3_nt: TGTGCCAGCAGCCAAATAGCGGGAGGGCCTCTGGATGAGCAGTTCTTC
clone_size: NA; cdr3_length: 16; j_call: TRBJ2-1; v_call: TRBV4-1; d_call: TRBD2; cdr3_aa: CASSHIGLAGVNEQFF; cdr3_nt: TGCGCCAGCAGCCACATTGGACTAGCGGGAGTCAATGAGCAGTTCTTC
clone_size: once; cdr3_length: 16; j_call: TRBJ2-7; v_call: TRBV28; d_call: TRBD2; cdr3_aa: CASSLWTGGSSYEQYF; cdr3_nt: TGTGCCAGCAGTTTATGGACGGGCGGGAGCTCCTACGAGCAGTACTTC
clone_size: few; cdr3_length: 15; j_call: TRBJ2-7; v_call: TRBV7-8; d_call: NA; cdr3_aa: CASSLLQDSRYEQYF; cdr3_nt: TGTGCCAGCAGCTTACTCCAAGACTCGCGCTACGAGCAGTACTTC
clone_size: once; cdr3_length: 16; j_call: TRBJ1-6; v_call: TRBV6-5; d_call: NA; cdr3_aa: CASSYADGGKFSPLHF; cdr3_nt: TGTGCCAGCAGTTACGCGGATGGAGGGAAGTTCTCACCCCTCCACTTT
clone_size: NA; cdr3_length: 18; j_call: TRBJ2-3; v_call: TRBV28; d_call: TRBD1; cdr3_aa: CASSLPSGRGRVADTQYF; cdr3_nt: TGTGCCAGCAGTTTACCTTCTGGCAGGGGGCGCGTGGCAGATACGCAGTATTTT
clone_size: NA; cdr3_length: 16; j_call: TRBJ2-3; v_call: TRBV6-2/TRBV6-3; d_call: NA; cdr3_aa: CASSPAWRAPTDTQYF; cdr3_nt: TGTGCCAGCAGCCCGGCCTGGAGGGCCCCCACAGATACGCAGTATTTT
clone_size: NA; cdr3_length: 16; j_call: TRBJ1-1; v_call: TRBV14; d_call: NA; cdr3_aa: CASSQLILASGTEAFF; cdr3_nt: TGTGCCAGCAGCCAACTCATTCTGGCCTCGGGGACTGAAGCTTTCTTT
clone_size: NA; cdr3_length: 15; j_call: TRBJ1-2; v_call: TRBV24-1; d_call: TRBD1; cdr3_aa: CATSDRDRGLYGYTF; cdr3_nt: TGTGCCACCAGTGATAGGGACAGGGGACTCTATGGCTACACCTTC
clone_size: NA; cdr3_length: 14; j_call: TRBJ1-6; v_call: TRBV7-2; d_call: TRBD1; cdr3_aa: CASSQWGTGYVLHF; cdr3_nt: TGTGCCAGCAGCCAGTGGGGGACAGGGTACGTCCTCCACTTT
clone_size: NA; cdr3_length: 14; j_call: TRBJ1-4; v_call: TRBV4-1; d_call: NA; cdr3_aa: CASSQAPRGEKLFF; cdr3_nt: TGCGCCAGCAGCCAAGCTCCACGCGGGGAAAAACTGTTTTTT
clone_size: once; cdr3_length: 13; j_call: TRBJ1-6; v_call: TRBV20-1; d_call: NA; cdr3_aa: CSASSGSDSPLHF; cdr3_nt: TGCAGTGCTAGTAGCGGGAGCGATTCACCCCTCCACTTT
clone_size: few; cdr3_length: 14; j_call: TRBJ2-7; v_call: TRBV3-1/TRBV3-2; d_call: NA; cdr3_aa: CASSQDTGLYEQYF; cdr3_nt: TGTGCCAGCAGCCAAGATACAGGCCTCTACGAGCAGTACTTC
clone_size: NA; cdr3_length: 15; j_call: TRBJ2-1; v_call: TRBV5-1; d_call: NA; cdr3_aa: CASSRTSPLGNEQFF; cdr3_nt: TGCGCCAGCAGCCGGACATCCCCCTTGGGCAATGAGCAGTTCTTC
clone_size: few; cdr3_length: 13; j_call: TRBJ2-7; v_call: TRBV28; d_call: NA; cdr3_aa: CASRPDSSYEQYF; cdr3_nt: TGTGCCAGCAGACCGGACTCCTCCTACGAGCAGTACTTC
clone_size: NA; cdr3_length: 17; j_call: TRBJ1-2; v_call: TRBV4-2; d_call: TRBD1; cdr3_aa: CASSLSGTGFKRDGYTF; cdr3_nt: TGTGCCAGCAGCCTTTCCGGGACAGGGTTTAAAAGGGATGGCTACACCTTC